This TCR beta chain was documented in a study of T cell repertoires in cytomegalovirus infection. TCRdb redid the calling of the reads with MiXCR, one entry per CDR3 protein. The data hold about 920,000 distinct CDR3 sequences, with approximately 30% observed a single time. The CDR3 is 15 residues long. CDR1 is SQVTM and CDR2 is ANQGSEA in the germline V gene. V was trimmed by 0 bases and J by 2 bases, leaving 10 bases between them. Concerning this clonotype: Its antigen is still unknown.

V gene TRBV29-1 combines with J gene TRBJ2-2; a weak D match, TRBD1 (5 bases). The receptor's source is a human donor in good health (CMV status not recorded). Some clones in this sample may be carry-over from other donors' samples. The source material was cultured CD8+ T cells from PBMCs, sampled from culture after CMV antigen stimulation. The CDR3 nucleotides read TGCAGCGTTGAAGATTCAGGGCTTAACACCGGGGAGCTGTTTTTT. As protein: CSVEDSGLNTGELFF.